The source of this T cell receptor (beta chain) is a study of blood T cell repertoires in COVID-19. Study as a whole: COVID-19 samples from acute and convalescent phases originated in the United States, Italy and Spain. PBMCs, B-cell-depleted T cells, or T cells were the source of the cDNA or gDNA that made up the material.

Study processing details: Quantification of nucleated cells was approximated via reference gene primer amplification. Data came from immunoSEQ multiplex PCR; TCRdb stores just in-frame clones and leaves some out. Clone size and V and J calls were adopted from that table, with D and trimming inferred from the DNA. The table records 200,000 to 250,000 clones, about 80% of them present only once. This CDR3 has 16 amino acids. Between the trimmed V and J ends, which lost 8 bases and 3 bases, there was a span of 22 bases. In germline, CDR1 is LNHNV, CDR2 YYDKDF (reference sequence). Sample: peripheral blood. The gene calls are TRBV15 and TRBJ2-5, with D perhaps TRBD1 (6 bases). This sequence originates from a woman aged 80 or over with acute or convalescent COVID-19. This CDR3 reads CATFSGTQCFKETQYF. The CDR3 coding sequence is TGTGCCACCTTTTCCGGGACACAATGTTTCAAAGAGACCCAGTACTTC.